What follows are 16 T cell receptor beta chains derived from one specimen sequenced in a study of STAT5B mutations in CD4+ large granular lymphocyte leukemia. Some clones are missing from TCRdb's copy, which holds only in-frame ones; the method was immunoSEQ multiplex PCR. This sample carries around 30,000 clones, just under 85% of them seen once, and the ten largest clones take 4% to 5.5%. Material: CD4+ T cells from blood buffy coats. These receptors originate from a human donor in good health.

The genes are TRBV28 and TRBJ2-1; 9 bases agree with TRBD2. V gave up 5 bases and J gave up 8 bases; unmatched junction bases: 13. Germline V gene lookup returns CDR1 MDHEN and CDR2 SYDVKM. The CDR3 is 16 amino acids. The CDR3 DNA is TGTGCCAGCAGTCCGATACCCGGTAGCGGGAGCGATGAGCAGTTCTTC. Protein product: CASSPIPGSGSDEQFF.

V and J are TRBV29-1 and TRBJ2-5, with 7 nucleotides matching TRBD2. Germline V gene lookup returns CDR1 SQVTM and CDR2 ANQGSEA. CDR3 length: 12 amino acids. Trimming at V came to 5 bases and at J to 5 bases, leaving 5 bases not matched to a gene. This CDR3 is CSVRVGGETQYF. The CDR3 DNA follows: TGCAGCGTTCGAGTGGGGGGGGAGACCCAGTACTTC.

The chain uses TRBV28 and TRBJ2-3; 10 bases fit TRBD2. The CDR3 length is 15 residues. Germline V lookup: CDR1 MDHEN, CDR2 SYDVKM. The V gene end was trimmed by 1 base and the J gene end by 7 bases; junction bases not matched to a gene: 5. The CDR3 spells CASSLSSGRAYTQYF. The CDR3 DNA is TGTGCCAGCAGTTTATCGAGCGGGAGGGCTTATACGCAGTATTTT.

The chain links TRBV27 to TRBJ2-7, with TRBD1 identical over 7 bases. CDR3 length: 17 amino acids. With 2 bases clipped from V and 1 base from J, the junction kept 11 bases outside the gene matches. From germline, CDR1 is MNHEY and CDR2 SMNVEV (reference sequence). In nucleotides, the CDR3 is TGTGCCAGCAGTTTAAGTAGGGGGCAGGACACTTCCTACGAGCAGTACTTC. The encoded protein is CASSLSRGQDTSYEQYF.

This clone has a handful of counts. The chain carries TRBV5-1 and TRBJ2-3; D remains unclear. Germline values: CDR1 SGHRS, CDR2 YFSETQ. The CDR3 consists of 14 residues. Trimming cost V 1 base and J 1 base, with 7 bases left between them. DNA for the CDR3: TGCGCCAGCAGCTTGTTACGGGGCACAGATACGCAGTATTTT. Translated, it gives CASSLLRGTDTQYF.

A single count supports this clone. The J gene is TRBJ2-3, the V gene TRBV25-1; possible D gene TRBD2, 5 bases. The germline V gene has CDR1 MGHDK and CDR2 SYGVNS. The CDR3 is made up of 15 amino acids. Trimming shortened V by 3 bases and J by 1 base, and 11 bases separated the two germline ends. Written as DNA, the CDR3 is TGTGCCAGCAGTGATTGGCGGGCCCGCACAGATACGCAGTATTTT. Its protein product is CASSDWRARTDTQYF.

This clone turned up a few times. In nucleotides, the CDR3 is TGTGCCAGCAGTTTAGGCCACTCCTACGAGCAGTACTTC. The encoded protein is CASSLGHSYEQYF. The rearrangement joins TRBV28 to TRBJ2-7; no reliable D call. The CDR3 consists of 13 residues. CDR1 and CDR2 from the germline V gene are MDHEN and SYDVKM. V was clipped by 2 bases and J by 0 bases, with 5 bases between them. Together with reference TRBV28 and TRBJ2-7, the CDR3 gives the full variable domain: DVKVTQSSRYLVKRTGEKVFLECVQDMDHENMFWYRQDPGLGLRLIYFSYDVKMKEKGDIPEGYSVSREKKERFSLILESASTNQTSMYLCASSLGHSYEQYFGPGTRLTVT.

Here the CDR3 reads CASLKTGNRYEQYF. The CDR3 DNA reads TGTGCCAGCCTCAAGACGGGGAATCGGTACGAGCAGTACTTC. The chain employs TRBV7-9 and TRBJ2-7; weak D call: TRBD2 (5 bases). The CDR3 contains 14 residues. The V gene lost 8 bases and the J gene lost 4 bases, with 18 bases spanning the gap. Per germline, CDR1 SEHNR and CDR2 FQNEAQ (reference sequence).

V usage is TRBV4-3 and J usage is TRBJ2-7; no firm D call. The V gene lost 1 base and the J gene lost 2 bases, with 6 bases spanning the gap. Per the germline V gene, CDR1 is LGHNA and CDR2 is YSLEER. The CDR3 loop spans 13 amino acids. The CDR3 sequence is CASSQGGTYEQYF. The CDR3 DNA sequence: TGCGCCAGCAGCCAAGGGGGAACCTACGAGCAGTACTTC.

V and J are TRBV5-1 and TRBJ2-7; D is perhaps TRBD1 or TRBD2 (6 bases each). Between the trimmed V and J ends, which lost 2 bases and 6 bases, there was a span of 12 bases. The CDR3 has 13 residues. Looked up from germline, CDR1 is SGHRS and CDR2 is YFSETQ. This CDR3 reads CASSFGGQSEQYF. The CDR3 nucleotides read TGCGCCAGCAGCTTTGGGGGGCAAAGCGAGCAGTACTTC.

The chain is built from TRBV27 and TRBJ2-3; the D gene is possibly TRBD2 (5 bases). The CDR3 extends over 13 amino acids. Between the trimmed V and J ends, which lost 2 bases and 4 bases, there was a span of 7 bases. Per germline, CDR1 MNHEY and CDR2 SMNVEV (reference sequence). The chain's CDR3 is CASSLEGADTQYF. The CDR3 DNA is TGTGCCAGCAGTTTAGAGGGAGCAGATACGCAGTATTTT.

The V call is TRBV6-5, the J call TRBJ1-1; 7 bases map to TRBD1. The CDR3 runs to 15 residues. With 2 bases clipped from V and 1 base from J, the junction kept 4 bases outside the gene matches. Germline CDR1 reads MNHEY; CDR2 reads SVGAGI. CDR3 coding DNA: TGTGCCAGCAGTTACCAAGGACAGGCGAACACTGAAGCTTTCTTT. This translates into CASSYQGQANTEAFF.

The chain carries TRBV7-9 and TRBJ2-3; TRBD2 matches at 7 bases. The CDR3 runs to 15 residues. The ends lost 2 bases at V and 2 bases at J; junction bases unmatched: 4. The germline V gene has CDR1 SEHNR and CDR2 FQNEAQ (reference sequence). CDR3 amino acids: CASSLWDYPTDTQYF. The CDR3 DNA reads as TGTGCCAGCAGCTTATGGGACTACCCCACAGATACGCAGTATTTT.

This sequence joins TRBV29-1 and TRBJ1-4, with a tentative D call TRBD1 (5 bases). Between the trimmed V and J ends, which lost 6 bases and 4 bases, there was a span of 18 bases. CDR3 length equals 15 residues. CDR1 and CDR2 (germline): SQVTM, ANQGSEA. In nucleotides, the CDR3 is TGCAGCGTGGGGGACGGTTGGGGCCTTAATGAAAAACTGTTTTTT. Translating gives CSVGDGWGLNEKLFF.

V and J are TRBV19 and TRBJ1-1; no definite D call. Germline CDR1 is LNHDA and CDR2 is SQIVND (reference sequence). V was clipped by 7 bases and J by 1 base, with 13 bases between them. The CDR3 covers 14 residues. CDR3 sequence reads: CASIKGGSNTEAFF. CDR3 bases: TGTGCCAGTATTAAGGGAGGGTCGAACACTGAAGCTTTCTTT.

The CDR3, as DNA: TGCGCCAGCAGTGAGACTGGAGGGAGCACAGATACGCAGTATTTT. Translating it yields CASSETGGSTDTQYF. V and J are TRBV10-2 and TRBJ2-3; tentatively, D is TRBD2 (6 bases). V was clipped by 2 bases and J by 0 bases, with 9 bases between them. Germline V gene data show CDR1 as WSHSY and CDR2 as SAAADI. The CDR3 runs to 15 residues.